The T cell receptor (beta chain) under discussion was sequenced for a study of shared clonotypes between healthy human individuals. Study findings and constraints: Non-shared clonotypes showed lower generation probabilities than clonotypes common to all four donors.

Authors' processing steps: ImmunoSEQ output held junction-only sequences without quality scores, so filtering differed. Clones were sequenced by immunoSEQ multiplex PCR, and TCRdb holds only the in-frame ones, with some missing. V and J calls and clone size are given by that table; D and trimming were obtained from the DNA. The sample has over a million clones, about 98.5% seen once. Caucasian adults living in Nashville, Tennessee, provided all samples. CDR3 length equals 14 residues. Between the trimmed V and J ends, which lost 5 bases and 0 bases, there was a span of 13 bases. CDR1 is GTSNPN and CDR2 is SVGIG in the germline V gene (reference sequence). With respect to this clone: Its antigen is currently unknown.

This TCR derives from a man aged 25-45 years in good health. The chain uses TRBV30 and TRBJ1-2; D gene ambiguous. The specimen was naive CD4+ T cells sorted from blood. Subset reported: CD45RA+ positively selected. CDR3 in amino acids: CAWDWRPANYGYTF. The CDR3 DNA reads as TGTGCCTGGGACTGGCGGCCAGCTAACTATGGCTACACCTTC.